The present entry profiles one T cell receptor beta chain with its context. The antigen is undetermined. Clones were read by immunoSEQ multiplex PCR, and TCRdb kept only the in-frame ones, dropping some. The sample consists of about a million clones, approximately 76% of them appearing once. This sample is drawn from a study of shared clonotypes between healthy human individuals. Study findings and constraints: Clonotypes that were shared across a few donors made up around 5% of naive CD4 clonotypes. Large sequencing depth failed to make sorted-subset sequencing complete, rarefaction showed. Memory subsets had estimated richness that was generally smaller than that of naive subsets.

The specimen was memory CD4+ T cells sorted from blood. Subset in this sample: CD45RA-negative fraction. The sequence came from a man younger than 35 in good health.

CDR3 loop: CASSQPTDTQYF. The CDR3 DNA sequence: TGCGCCAGCAGCCAGCCTACAGATACGCAGTATTTT. This chain links TRBV4-1 with TRBJ2-3; no reliable D call. The CDR3 extends over 12 amino acids. Germline CDR1 is MGHRA and CDR2 is YSYEKL. V was shortened by 3 bases and J by 3 bases, with 4 bases between the two germline ends.